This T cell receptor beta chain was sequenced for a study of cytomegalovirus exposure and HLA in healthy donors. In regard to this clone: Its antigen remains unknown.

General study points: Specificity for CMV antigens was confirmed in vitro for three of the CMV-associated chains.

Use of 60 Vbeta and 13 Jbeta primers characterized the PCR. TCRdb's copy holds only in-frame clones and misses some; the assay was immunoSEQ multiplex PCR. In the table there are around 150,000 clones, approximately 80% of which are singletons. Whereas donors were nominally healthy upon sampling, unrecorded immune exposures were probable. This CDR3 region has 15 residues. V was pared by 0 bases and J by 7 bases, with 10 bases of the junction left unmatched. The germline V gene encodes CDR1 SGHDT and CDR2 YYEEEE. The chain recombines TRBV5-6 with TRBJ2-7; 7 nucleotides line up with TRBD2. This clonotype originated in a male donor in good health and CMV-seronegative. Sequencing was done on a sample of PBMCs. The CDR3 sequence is CASSLGGGPTGEQYF. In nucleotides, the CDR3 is TGTGCCAGCAGCTTGGGGGGAGGGCCAACGGGGGAGCAGTACTTC.